A selection of T cell receptor beta chains follows, all from one sample in a study of blood T cell repertoires in COVID-19. This table comes from immunoSEQ multiplex PCR, and its TCRdb copy is limited to in-frame clones, with some not included. Of 50,000 to 75,000 clones listed, 85% to 90% are singletons. The sample consisted of peripheral blood. The receptors were sampled from a woman aged 50 to 65 with active or convalescent COVID-19. Both conserved end residues are part of each CDR3. The order of the fields is clone size, V gene, J gene, D gene, CDR3 protein, CDR3 DNA. The D gene is left open where the match is weak. Rows give clone size only sometimes, using once, few, many, or a class for an expanded clone.

clone_size: once
v_call: TRBV29-1
j_call: TRBJ1-4
d_call: NA
cdr3_aa: CSVETYTGGKLFF
cdr3_nt: TGCAGCGTGGAGACTTATACGGGAGGAAAACTGTTTTTT

clone_size: NA
v_call: TRBV5-6
j_call: TRBJ2-2
d_call: NA
cdr3_aa: CASSFGTWSGELFF
cdr3_nt: TGTGCCAGCAGTTTCGGGACTTGGTCCGGGGAGCTGTTTTTT

clone_size: NA
v_call: TRBV18
j_call: TRBJ1-5
d_call: NA
cdr3_aa: CASSLARRAQPQHF
cdr3_nt: TGTGCCAGCTCACTCGCAAGGAGGGCGCAGCCCCAGCATTTT

clone_size: NA
v_call: TRBV11-2
j_call: TRBJ2-1
d_call: NA
cdr3_aa: CASCLVSGTGGSYNEQFF
cdr3_nt: TGTGCCAGCTGCTTAGTGTCCGGGACTGGGGGCTCCTACAATGAGCAGTTCTTC

clone_size: NA
v_call: TRBV7-3
j_call: TRBJ2-3
d_call: NA
cdr3_aa: CASSLSGGSTDTQYF
cdr3_nt: TGTGCCAGCAGCTTAAGCGGCGGTAGCACAGATACGCAGTATTTT

clone_size: NA
v_call: TRBV30
j_call: TRBJ2-2
d_call: TRBD2
cdr3_aa: CASAGDSSTGELFF
cdr3_nt: TGTGCCAGCGCGGGGGACTCATCCACCGGGGAGCTGTTTTTT

clone_size: NA
v_call: TRBV10-1
j_call: TRBJ2-1
d_call: TRBD2
cdr3_aa: CASSPKGTSAYNEQFF
cdr3_nt: TGCGCCAGCAGCCCCAAGGGGACTAGCGCCTACAATGAGCAGTTCTTC

clone_size: NA
v_call: TRBV30
j_call: TRBJ2-2
d_call: NA
cdr3_aa: CAWTGTMTGELFF
cdr3_nt: TGTGCCTGGACAGGGACAATGACCGGGGAGCTGTTTTTT

clone_size: NA
v_call: TRBV5-1
j_call: TRBJ2-6
d_call: NA
cdr3_aa: CASSLGSSGANVLTF
cdr3_nt: TGCGCCAGCAGCTTGGGTAGCTCTGGGGCCAACGTCCTGACTTTC

clone_size: once
v_call: TRBV2
j_call: TRBJ2-7
d_call: NA
cdr3_aa: CASSEVWDIKKQYF
cdr3_nt: TGTGCCAGCAGTGAAGTCTGGGACATTAAAAAGCAGTACTTC

clone_size: NA
v_call: TRBV7-9
j_call: TRBJ1-1
d_call: TRBD1
cdr3_aa: CASSRQGRNTEAFF
cdr3_nt: TGTGCCAGCAGCAGACAGGGGCGGAACACTGAAGCTTTCTTT

clone_size: NA
v_call: TRBV27
j_call: TRBJ2-3
d_call: NA
cdr3_aa: CASSTSLDREADTQYF
cdr3_nt: TGTGCCAGCAGTACATCCTTAGACAGGGAGGCAGATACGCAGTATTTT

clone_size: NA
v_call: TRBV6-5
j_call: TRBJ2-2
d_call: NA
cdr3_aa: CASSPGSANTGELFF
cdr3_nt: TGTGCCAGCAGTCCGGGGTCGGCGAACACCGGGGAGCTGTTTTTT

clone_size: NA
v_call: TRBV18
j_call: TRBJ1-4
d_call: NA
cdr3_aa: CASSAQGGVNEKLFF
cdr3_nt: TGTGCCAGCTCAGCACAGGGAGGGGTTAATGAAAAACTGTTTTTT

clone_size: NA
v_call: TRBV6-5
j_call: TRBJ2-3
d_call: NA
cdr3_aa: CASSYGRGDTQYF
cdr3_nt: TGTGCCAGCAGTTACGGGAGGGGGGATACGCAGTATTTT